This T cell receptor beta chain was found in a study of shared clonotypes between healthy human individuals. Overall study: CD4 naive cells filled three plates per donor, CD4 memory three, CD8 naive two and CD8 memory one.

CDR1 is SGHRS, CDR2 YFSETQ, per germline. Deletions cut 0 bases from V and 5 bases from J, with 20 bases between. The CDR3 runs 17 residues. Only in-frame clones appear in the TCRdb table, and some are missing; sequencing was by immunoSEQ multiplex PCR. Of approximately 1.5 million clones listed, about 98.5% are singletons. The rearrangement links TRBV5-1 to TRBJ2-5; D gene uncertain. Source material: naive CD4+ T cells sorted from blood. Subset in this sample: CD45RA+ positively selected. This clonotype was sampled from a man younger than 45 in good health. CDR3 amino acids: CASSLASFGYPTETQYF. The CDR3 DNA sequence: TGCGCCAGCAGCTTGGCCTCTTTTGGCTATCCAACGGAGACCCAGTACTTC. The full variable domain, its missing parts supplied by reference TRBV5-1 and TRBJ2-5, is KAGVTQTPRYLIKTRGQQVTLSCSPISGHRSVSWYQQTPGQGLQFLFEYFSETQRNKGNFPGRFSGRQFSNSRSEMNVSTLELGDSALYLCASSLASFGYPTETQYFGPGTRLLVL.